This T cell receptor beta chain originates from a study of shared clonotypes between healthy human individuals. On this clone itself: The target antigen is unknown.

Overall study findings and caveats: Generation probabilities were higher for clonotypes shared across all four sorted-subset donors than for unshared ones.

Method: immunoSEQ multiplex PCR; TCRdb's copy keeps in-frame clones and lacks some. The sample holds around 2.3 million clones, under 97% seen once. Donors, healthy HIV-negative adults, lacked recent acute infections or vaccinations. Nashville, Tennessee was home to all donors, who were Caucasian adults. The CDR3 sequence is 15 residues long. Germline CDR1 and CDR2: MGHRA and YSYEKL. V was clipped by 0 bases and J by 1 base, with 10 bases between them. V is TRBV4-1 and J is TRBJ2-7; D not resolved. The receptor comes from a man younger than 35 in good health. Source material: naive CD4+ T cells sorted from blood. The subset denotes: CD45RA+ positively selected. CDR3 bases: TGCGCCAGCAGCCAAGAATCAGCTCTGTCCTACGAGCAGTACTTC. It is translated as CASSQESALSYEQYF.